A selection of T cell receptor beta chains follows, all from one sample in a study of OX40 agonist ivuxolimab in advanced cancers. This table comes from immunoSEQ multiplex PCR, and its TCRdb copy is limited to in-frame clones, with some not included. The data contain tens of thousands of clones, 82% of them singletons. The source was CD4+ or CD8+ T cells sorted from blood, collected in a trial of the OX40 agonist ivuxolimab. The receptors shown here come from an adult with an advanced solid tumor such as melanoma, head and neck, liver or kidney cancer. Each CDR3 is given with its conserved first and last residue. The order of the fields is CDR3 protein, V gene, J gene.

CDR3: CASSLAGETQYF; V: TRBV7-9; J: TRBJ2-5
CDR3: CAISFGQSTDTQYF; V: TRBV10-3; J: TRBJ2-3
CDR3: CASSLPTSSYEQYF; V: TRBV7-2; J: TRBJ2-7
CDR3: CASSSQGTSGNTIYF; V: TRBV5-6; J: TRBJ1-3
CDR3: CASSSQDSFNQPQHF; V: TRBV27; J: TRBJ1-5
CDR3: CASNLAAVMTGELFF; V: TRBV5-8; J: TRBJ2-2
CDR3: CASSYSTAFTGNTIYF; V: TRBV6-5; J: TRBJ1-3
CDR3: CASSLADSGNTIYF; V: TRBV7-6; J: TRBJ1-3
CDR3: CASSSRGAYGYTF; V: TRBV28; J: TRBJ1-2
CDR3: CASSRAGNYGYTF; V: TRBV6-1; J: TRBJ1-2
CDR3: CASSISGGNGETQYF; V: TRBV19; J: TRBJ2-5
CDR3: CASSRSGRARNEQFF; V: TRBV6-5; J: TRBJ2-1
CDR3: CASSSQGGTGNEQFF; V: TRBV7-2; J: TRBJ2-1
CDR3: CASSPVHGDEKLFF; V: TRBV7-7; J: TRBJ1-4
CDR3: CASSYSGQFNEKLFF; V: TRBV6-5; J: TRBJ1-4
CDR3: CASSPRGLREQYF; V: TRBV18; J: TRBJ2-7
CDR3: CASSELGFPSTDTQYF; V: TRBV6-1; J: TRBJ2-3
CDR3: CASSDRSSNTEAFF; V: TRBV6-5; J: TRBJ1-1
CDR3: CASSFPDTGELFF; V: TRBV5-1; J: TRBJ2-2
CDR3: CASSLKRNTEAFF; V: TRBV11-2; J: TRBJ1-1
CDR3: CASSRGGGMNTEAFF; V: TRBV5-5; J: TRBJ1-1
CDR3: CASSFGRTYNEQFF; V: TRBV27; J: TRBJ2-1
CDR3: CASSSATSNTDTQYF; V: TRBV2; J: TRBJ2-3
CDR3: CACTFEQGCMNEQFF; V: TRBV30; J: TRBJ2-1
CDR3: CASSTPSQAKSEAFF; V: TRBV28; J: TRBJ1-1
CDR3: CASSLGGLYNEQFF; V: TRBV28; J: TRBJ2-1